The clone carrying this T cell receptor beta chain was observed a single time. V was shortened by 8 bases and J by 10 bases, with 14 bases between the two germline ends. The CDR3 consists of 12 residues. Germline loops: CDR1 LGHDT, CDR2 YNNKEL (reference sequence). The participants were between roughly 18 and 89 years old and came from 20 to 30 US areas. Authors' data handling: How many nucleated cells were present was estimated from reference gene primer amplification. Only in-frame clones appear in the TCRdb table, and some are missing; sequencing was by immunoSEQ multiplex PCR. D and trimming were read from the DNA, whereas the V and J calls and clone size are those reported in that table. The table lists 290,000 or so clones, around 87% of them singletons. The data were obtained in a study of blood T cell repertoires in COVID-19. Study details: The analysed material was cDNA or gDNA that came from T cells, B-cell-depleted T cells, or PBMCs.

Sequencing input: PBMCs or T cells enriched from blood (not recorded which). The gene calls are TRBV3-1 (or the pseudogene TRBV3-2) and TRBJ1-4, with a weak D call TRBD1 (6 bases). The receptor was isolated from a woman younger than 30 with acute COVID-19. The CDR3 is CASRTGKGKLFF. The CDR3 DNA sequence: TGTGCCAGCCGTACAGGGAAGGGAAAACTGTTTTTT.